This T cell receptor beta chain appears in the sequencing data of a study of blood T cell repertoires in COVID-19. As for the study in general: PBMCs, B-cell-depleted T cells, or T cells were the source of the cDNA or gDNA that made up the material.

In assigning cohorts, the study relied on participant-reported clinical history. This CDR3 comprises 14 residues. Germline CDR1 is SGHNT and CDR2 is YENEEA. The V gene end was trimmed by 10 bases and the J gene end by 0 bases; junction bases not matched to a gene: 6. TCRdb's table, derived via immunoSEQ multiplex PCR, lists solely in-frame clones and lacks some. The sample holds 120,000 to 150,000 clones, 80% to 90% seen once. The material sequenced was PBMCs or T cells enriched from blood (not recorded which). The chain carries TRBV11-3 and TRBJ1-5, with 7 bases that match TRBD1. This clonotype was obtained from a woman aged 50 to 60 with acute COVID-19. CDR3 sequence (DNA): TGTGCCAAAAGACAGGGATTTAGCAATCAGCCCCAGCATTTT. This encodes CAKRQGFSNQPQHF.